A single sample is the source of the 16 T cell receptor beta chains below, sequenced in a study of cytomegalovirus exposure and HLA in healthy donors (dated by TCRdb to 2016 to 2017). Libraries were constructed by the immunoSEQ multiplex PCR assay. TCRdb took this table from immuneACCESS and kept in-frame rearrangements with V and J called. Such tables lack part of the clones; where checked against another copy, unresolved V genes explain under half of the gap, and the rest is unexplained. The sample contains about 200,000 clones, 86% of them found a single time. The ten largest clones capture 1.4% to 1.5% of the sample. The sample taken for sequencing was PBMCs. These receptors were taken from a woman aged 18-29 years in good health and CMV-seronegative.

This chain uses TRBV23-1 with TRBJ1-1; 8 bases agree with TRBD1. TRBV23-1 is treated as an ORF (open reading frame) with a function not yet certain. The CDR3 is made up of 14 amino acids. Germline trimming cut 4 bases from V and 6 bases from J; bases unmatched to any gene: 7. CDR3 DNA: TGCGCCAGCAGTCGCGAGACAGGGGATCCTGAAGCTTTCTTT. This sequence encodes CASSRETGDPEAFF.

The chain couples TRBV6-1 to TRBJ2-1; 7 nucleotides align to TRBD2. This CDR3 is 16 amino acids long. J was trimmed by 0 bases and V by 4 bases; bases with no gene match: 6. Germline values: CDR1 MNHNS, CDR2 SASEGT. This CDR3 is CASSASSGGSYNEQFF. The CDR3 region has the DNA TGTGCCAGCAGTGCCAGCTCGGGGGGCTCCTACAATGAGCAGTTCTTC.

This CDR3 is CASSRQRHTYEQYF. Here the CDR3 DNA reads TGTGCCAGCAGCCGGCAGCGCCATACCTACGAGCAGTACTTC. The V gene is TRBV14, the J gene TRBJ2-7; D gene unclear. There are 14 residues in the CDR3. CDR1 is SGHDN, CDR2 FVKESK, per germline. V shed 4 bases and J shed 2 bases, with 12 bases lying between them.

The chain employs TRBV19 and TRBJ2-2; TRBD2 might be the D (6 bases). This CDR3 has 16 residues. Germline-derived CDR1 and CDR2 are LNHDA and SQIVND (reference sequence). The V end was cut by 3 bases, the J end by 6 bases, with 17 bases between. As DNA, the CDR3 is TGTGCCAGTAGTATCGCGGGGTCCCGGCGCCCCGGGGAGCTGTTTTTT. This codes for CASSIAGSRRPGELFF. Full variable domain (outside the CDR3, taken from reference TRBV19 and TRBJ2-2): DGGITQSPKYLFRKEGQNVTLSCEQNLNHDAMYWYRQDPGQGLRLIYYSQIVNDFQKGDIAEGYSVSREKKESFPLTVTSAQKNPTAFYLCASSIAGSRRPGELFFGEGSRLTVL.

The CDR3 nucleotides are TGTGCCAGCAGCCCTTCAGGGACAGGGCTAATTAACTATGGCTACACCTTC. As protein: CASSPSGTGLINYGYTF. This chain uses TRBV5-4 with TRBJ1-2; 9 nucleotides match TRBD1. V dropped 4 bases and J dropped 1; count of bases not matched to a gene: 11. Germline V gene lookup returns CDR1 SGHNT and CDR2 YYREEE (reference sequence). The CDR3 runs to 17 residues.

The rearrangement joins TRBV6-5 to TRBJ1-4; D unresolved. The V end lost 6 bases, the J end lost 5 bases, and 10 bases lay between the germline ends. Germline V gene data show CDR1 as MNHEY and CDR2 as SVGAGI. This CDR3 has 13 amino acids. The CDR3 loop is CASRRETNEKLFF. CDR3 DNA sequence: TGTGCCAGCAGGCGGGAGACCAATGAAAAACTGTTTTTT.

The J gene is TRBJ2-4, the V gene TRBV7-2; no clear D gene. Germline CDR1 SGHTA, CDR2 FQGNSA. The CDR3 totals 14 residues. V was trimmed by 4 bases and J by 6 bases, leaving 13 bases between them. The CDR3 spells CASSSGSGGNIQYF. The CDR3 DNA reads TGTGCCAGCAGCTCCGGAAGTGGCGGAAACATTCAGTACTTC.

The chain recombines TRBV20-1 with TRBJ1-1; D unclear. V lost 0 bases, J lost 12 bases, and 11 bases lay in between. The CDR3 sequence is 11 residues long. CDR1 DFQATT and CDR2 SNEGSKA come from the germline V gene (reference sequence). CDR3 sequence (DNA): TGCAGTGCTAGAGAGGGCCCACGGTCTTTCTTT. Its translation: CSAREGPRSFF.

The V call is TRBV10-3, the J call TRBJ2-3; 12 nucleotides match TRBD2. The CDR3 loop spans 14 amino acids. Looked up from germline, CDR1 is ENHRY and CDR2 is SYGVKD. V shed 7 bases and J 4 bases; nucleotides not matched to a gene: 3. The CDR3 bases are TGTGCCATCACCGGGACTAGCGGGCCAGATACGCAGTATTTT. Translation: CAITGTSGPDTQYF.

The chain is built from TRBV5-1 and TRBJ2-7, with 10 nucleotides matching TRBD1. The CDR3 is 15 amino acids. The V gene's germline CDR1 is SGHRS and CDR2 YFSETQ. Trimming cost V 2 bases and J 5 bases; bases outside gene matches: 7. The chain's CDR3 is CASSFLGTGVDEQYF. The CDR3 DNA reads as TGCGCCAGCAGCTTCTTGGGGACAGGGGTCGACGAGCAGTACTTC. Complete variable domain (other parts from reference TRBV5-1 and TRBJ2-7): KAGVTQTPRYLIKTRGQQVTLSCSPISGHRSVSWYQQTPGQGLQFLFEYFSETQRNKGNFPGRFSGRQFSNSRSEMNVSTLELGDSALYLCASSFLGTGVDEQYFGPGTRLTVT.

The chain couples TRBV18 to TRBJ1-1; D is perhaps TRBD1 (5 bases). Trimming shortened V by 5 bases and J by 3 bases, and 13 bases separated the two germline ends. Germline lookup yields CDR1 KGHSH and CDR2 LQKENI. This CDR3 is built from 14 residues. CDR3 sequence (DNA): TGTGCCAGCTCATCTTCGCGGGGGGACACTGAAGCTTTCTTT. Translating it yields CASSSSRGDTEAFF.

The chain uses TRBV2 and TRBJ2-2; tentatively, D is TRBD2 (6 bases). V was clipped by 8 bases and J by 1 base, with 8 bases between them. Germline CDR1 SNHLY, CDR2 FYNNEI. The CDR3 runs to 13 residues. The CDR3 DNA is TGTGCCAGCGCGGGGTTGAACACCGGGGAGCTGTTTTTT. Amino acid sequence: CASAGLNTGELFF.

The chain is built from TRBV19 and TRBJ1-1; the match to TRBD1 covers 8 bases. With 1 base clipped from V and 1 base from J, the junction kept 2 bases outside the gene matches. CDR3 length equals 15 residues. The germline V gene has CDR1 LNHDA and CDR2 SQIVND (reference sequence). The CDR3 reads CASSIAGQANTEAFF. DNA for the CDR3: TGTGCCAGTAGTATAGCGGGACAGGCGAACACTGAAGCTTTCTTT.

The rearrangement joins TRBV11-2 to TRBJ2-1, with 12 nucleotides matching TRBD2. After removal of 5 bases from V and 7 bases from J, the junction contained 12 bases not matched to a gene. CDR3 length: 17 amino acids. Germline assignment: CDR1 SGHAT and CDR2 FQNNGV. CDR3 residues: CASSGLAGRTTGNEQFF. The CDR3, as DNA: TGTGCCAGCAGCGGACTAGCGGGGCGGACCACGGGGAATGAGCAGTTCTTC.

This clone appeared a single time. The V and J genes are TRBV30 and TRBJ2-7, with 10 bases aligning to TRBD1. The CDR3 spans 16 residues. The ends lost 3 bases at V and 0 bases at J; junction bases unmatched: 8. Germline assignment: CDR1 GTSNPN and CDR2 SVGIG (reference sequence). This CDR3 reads CAWSVTGGAGSYEQYF. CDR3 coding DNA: TGTGCCTGGAGCGTGACAGGGGGCGCGGGCTCCTACGAGCAGTACTTC.

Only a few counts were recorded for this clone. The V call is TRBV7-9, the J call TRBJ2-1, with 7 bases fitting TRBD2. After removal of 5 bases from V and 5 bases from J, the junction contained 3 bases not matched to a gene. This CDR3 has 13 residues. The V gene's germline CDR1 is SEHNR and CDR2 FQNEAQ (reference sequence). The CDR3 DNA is TGTGCCAGCAGCCGGGGGGTACACAATGAGCAGTTCTTC. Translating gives CASSRGVHNEQFF. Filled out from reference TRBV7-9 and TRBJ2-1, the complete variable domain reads DTGVSQNPRHKITKRGQNVTFRCDPISEHNRLYWYRQTLGQGPEFLTYFQNEAQLEKSRLLSDRFSAERPKGSFSTLEIQRTEQGDSAMYLCASSRGVHNEQFFGPGTRLTVL.